Below are 20 T cell receptor beta chains sequenced from a single sample in a study of cytomegalovirus exposure and HLA in healthy donors. Primers: 60 Vbeta forward and 13 Jbeta reverse. Sequenced by immunoSEQ multiplex PCR; TCRdb stores in-frame clones only, minus some. The sample contains tens of thousands of clones, about 70% of which appear only once. Material for sequencing was PBMCs. These receptors originate from a woman between 50 and 59 years old in good health and CMV-seropositive.

This clone was seen more than once but under ten times. This sequence joins TRBV28 and TRBJ2-7; 7 bases line up with TRBD1. V was pared by 4 bases and J by 6 bases, with 9 bases of the junction left unmatched. From germline, CDR1 is MDHEN and CDR2 SYDVKM. This CDR3 comprises 14 residues. The DNA for the CDR3 is TGTGCCAGCAGTTGGACAGGTAGGGGATCCGAGCAGTACTTC. This gives the protein CASSWTGRGSEQYF.

This chain uses TRBV30 with TRBJ1-1; 7 positions match TRBD1. The J segment lost 5 bases and the V segment lost 2 bases, leaving 2 bases of the junction unmatched. CDR3 length: 12 amino acids. Germline V gene lookup returns CDR1 GTSNPN and CDR2 SVGIG (reference sequence). DNA for the CDR3: TGTGCCTGGAGTCCGGACAGGACTGAAGCTTTCTTT. This gives the protein CAWSPDRTEAFF.

The gene calls are TRBV6-5 and TRBJ2-3, with 8 nucleotides matching TRBD2. The CDR3 is made up of 15 amino acids. V lost 4 bases, J lost 0 bases, and 3 bases stayed unmatched. The germline V gene has CDR1 MNHEY and CDR2 SVGAGI. For the CDR3, the DNA is TGTGCCAGCAGTTTAACTAGCGGAAGCACAGATACGCAGTATTTT. As protein: CASSLTSGSTDTQYF.

This chain connects TRBV19 to TRBJ1-1, with 8 nucleotides matching TRBD1. The CDR3 extends over 13 amino acids. V lost 5 bases to trimming and J lost 5 bases; unmatched junction nucleotides: 4. The germline V gene encodes CDR1 LNHDA and CDR2 SQIVND (reference sequence). The CDR3 is CASSATGDTEAFF. CDR3 sequence (DNA): TGTGCCAGTAGTGCGACAGGGGATACTGAAGCTTTCTTT.

This clone was counted only a few times. This rearrangement joins TRBV14 to TRBJ1-1; possible D gene TRBD1, 6 bases. The germline gives CDR1 SGHDN, CDR2 FVKESK. Trimming took off 3 bases at V and 5 bases at J, with 22 bases between the two ends. The CDR3 consists of 17 residues. The CDR3 loop is CASSHGGGGEKRTEAFF. CDR3 in DNA: TGTGCCAGCAGCCACGGGGGCGGGGGCGAAAAAAGAACTGAAGCTTTCTTT. Supplemented by reference TRBV14 and TRBJ1-1, the full variable domain reads EAGVTQFPSHSVIEKGQTVTLRCDPISGHDNLYWYRRVMGKEIKFLLHFVKESKQDESGMPNNRFLAERTGGTYSTLKVQPAELEDSGVYFCASSHGGGGEKRTEAFFGQGTRLTVV.

The genes are TRBV6-5 and TRBJ2-1; tentative D call: TRBD2 (6 bases). The CDR3 contains 16 residues. Looked up from germline, CDR1 is MNHEY and CDR2 is SVGAGI. V was trimmed by 0 bases and J by 7 bases, leaving 16 bases between them. This CDR3 reads CASSYSTFFGRNEQFF. Here the CDR3 DNA reads TGTGCCAGCAGTTACTCGACTTTCTTCGGGAGAAATGAGCAGTTCTTC.

This clone was detected a few times. The chain has TRBV28 and TRBJ1-5; D unclear. V was trimmed by 2 bases and J by 5 bases, leaving 16 bases between them. The V gene's germline CDR1 is MDHEN and CDR2 SYDVKM. The CDR3 contains 16 residues. The CDR3 sequence: CASSLPHDGRDQPQHF. The CDR3, as DNA: TGTGCCAGCAGTTTACCCCACGATGGGCGGGATCAGCCCCAGCATTTT.

This clone was detected only once. This sequence joins TRBV4-1 and TRBJ2-5; TRBD1 matches at 7 bases. CDR3 length: 15 residues. With 1 base clipped from V and 3 bases from J, the junction kept 5 bases outside the gene matches. Germline V gene data show CDR1 as MGHRA and CDR2 as YSYEKL. Here the CDR3 DNA reads TGCGCCAGCAGCCAAGGAACAACAGGGGAAGAGACCCAGTACTTC. Protein sequence: CASSQGTTGEETQYF.

The gene calls are TRBV15 and TRBJ2-7, with 13 bases matching TRBD2. The trim removed 3 bases at V and 2 bases at J, leaving 1 base unmatched. In germline, CDR1 is LNHNV, CDR2 YYDKDF (reference sequence). This CDR3 spans 15 amino acids. CDR3 bases: TGTGCCACCAGCAGGGGGACTAGCGGGACCTACGAGCAGTACTTC. Protein product: CATSRGTSGTYEQYF.

This clone was seen once. The chain joins TRBV30 to TRBJ2-3; 8 bases are a match to TRBD2. The CDR3 has 15 amino acids. V lost 0 bases and J lost 3; bases outside the gene matches: 5. The germline CDR1 and CDR2 sequences are GTSNPN and SVGIG (reference sequence). The CDR3, as DNA: TGTGCCTGGAGTGTAAGCGGGAGTTGGACAGATACGCAGTATTTT. Amino acid sequence: CAWSVSGSWTDTQYF.

The CDR3 bases are TGTGCCGGTGGACTGTACAATGAGCAGTTCTTC. Translating gives CAGGLYNEQFF. The chain couples TRBV6-1 to TRBJ2-1; tentative D call: TRBD2 (5 bases). Germline CDR1 MNHNS, CDR2 SASEGT. The ends were cut back, 11 bases at V and 4 bases at J, with 9 bases in the middle. The CDR3 loop spans 11 amino acids.

There are a few counts of this clone. This chain connects TRBV5-4 to TRBJ2-2; D is unresolved. From germline, CDR1 is SGHNT and CDR2 YYREEE (reference sequence). The CDR3 sequence is 17 residues long. Trimming pared 4 bases from V and 0 bases from J, leaving 16 bases between. In DNA form, the CDR3 reads TGTGCCAGCAGCCCATCCCCTACAGACGCGAACACCGGGGAGCTGTTTTTT. It encodes CASSPSPTDANTGELFF. Drawing the rest from reference TRBV5-4 and TRBJ2-2, the complete variable domain is ETGVTQSPTHLIKTRGQQVTLRCSSQSGHNTVSWYQQALGQGPQFIFQYYREEENGRGNFPPRFSGLQFPNYSSELNVNALELDDSALYLCASSPSPTDANTGELFFGEGSRLTVL.

This clone was picked up a small number of times. This sequence joins TRBV5-1 and TRBJ1-1, with D tentatively TRBD1 (5 bases). This CDR3 has 12 residues. V lost 4 bases to trimming and J lost 3 bases, with 7 bases between them. Germline CDR1 SGHRS, CDR2 YFSETQ. The CDR3 sequence: CASSGGYTEAFF. CDR3 sequence (DNA): TGCGCCAGCAGCGGGGGGTACACTGAAGCTTTCTTT.

The chain carries TRBV28 and TRBJ2-1, with TRBD1 as a possible D gene (6 bases). V lost 2 bases and J lost 8, with 16 bases in between. Germline values: CDR1 MDHEN, CDR2 SYDVKM. The CDR3 consists of 15 residues. CDR3 in amino acids: CASSLILTGPHEQFF. Written as DNA, the CDR3 is TGTGCCAGCAGTTTAATCTTGACAGGTCCCCATGAGCAGTTCTTC.

V usage is TRBV29-1 and J usage is TRBJ2-7; tentative D call: TRBD1 (6 bases). CDR3 length: 13 amino acids. Germline V lookup: CDR1 SQVTM, CDR2 ANQGSEA. V gave up 4 bases and J gave up 1 base, with 11 bases separating them. This CDR3 is CSVGGGGSYEQYF. The CDR3, as DNA: TGCAGCGTTGGTGGGGGCGGATCCTACGAGCAGTACTTC.

This clone has a single count. The chain links TRBV9 to TRBJ2-2, with TRBD1 matching over 8 bases. The V segment lost 4 bases and the J segment 2 bases; nucleotides outside the gene matches: 7. This CDR3 is 16 amino acids long. Germline CDR1 and CDR2: SGDLS and YYNGEE. This CDR3 is CASSRTGSLNTGELFF. CDR3 nucleotides: TGTGCCAGCAGCCGGACAGGGTCGCTCAACACCGGGGAGCTGTTTTTT.

The CDR3: CASSLGLAGVHEQFF. DNA of the CDR3: TGCGCCAGCAGCTTGGGACTAGCGGGAGTTCATGAGCAGTTCTTC. The chain joins TRBV5-1 to TRBJ2-1; 12 nucleotides align to TRBD2. The CDR3 is 15 residues long. J lost 8 bases, V lost 0 bases, and 3 bases had no gene match. The germline CDR1 and CDR2 sequences are SGHRS and YFSETQ.

The rearrangement uses TRBV7-9 and TRBJ2-3; TRBD1 is a possible D gene (6 bases). Germline CDR1 and CDR2: SEHNR and FQNEAQ (reference sequence). V was cut by 5 bases and J by 6 bases, with 15 bases left in between. The CDR3 is 14 amino acids. The CDR3 DNA reads TGTGCCAGCAGCCCTAGGACAGAGCCCGATACGCAGTATTTT. Protein: CASSPRTEPDTQYF.

This clone was counted a single time. The chain employs TRBV15 and TRBJ2-2, with 12 bases fitting TRBD2. This CDR3 region has 16 residues. Germline lookup yields CDR1 LNHNV and CDR2 YYDKDF (reference sequence). V trimming: 1 base; J trimming: 5 bases; junction bases outside the gene matches: 2. The CDR3 is CATSRGLAGETGELFF. The CDR3 nucleotides are TGTGCCACCAGCAGAGGACTAGCGGGAGAAACCGGGGAGCTGTTTTTT.

The chain is built from TRBV10-3 and TRBJ2-1; TRBD1 agrees at 7 bases. The germline V gene has CDR1 ENHRY and CDR2 SYGVKD. The J segment lost 6 bases and the V segment lost 6 bases, leaving 5 bases of the junction unmatched. This CDR3 contains 13 residues. In DNA form, the CDR3 reads TGTGCCATCAGCCGGGACAGCGGCAATGAGCAGTTCTTC. This encodes CAISRDSGNEQFF.